The 3 T cell receptor beta chains reported below all come from one sample, sequenced in a study of cytomegalovirus exposure and HLA in healthy donors. Researchers ran the PCR with 60 Vbeta and 13 Jbeta primers. The method was immunoSEQ multiplex PCR; TCRdb's version includes in-frame clones alone and lacks a portion of them. Of 96,000 or so clones in the sample, approximately 75% were seen once. Sequencing used PBMCs. These receptors came from a woman in her sixties or seventies in good health and CMV-seropositive.

This clone was counted between two and nine times. The V and J genes are TRBV15 and TRBJ1-5; TRBD1 might be the D (5 bases). The CDR3 totals 14 residues. Trimming shortened V by 8 bases and J by 5 bases, and 16 bases separated the two germline ends. CDR1 and CDR2 (germline): LNHNV, YYDKDF (reference sequence). CDR3 residues: CATAGGVGYQPQHF. The CDR3 DNA reads TGTGCCACCGCTGGGGGGGTAGGGTATCAGCCCCAGCATTTT.

The chain combines TRBV5-4 with TRBJ2-7; 12 nucleotides agree with TRBD2. Germline V CDR1 and CDR2: SGHNT, YYREEE (reference sequence). Trimming removed 4 bases from V and 4 bases from J; junction bases left unmatched: 6. There are 15 residues in the CDR3. This CDR3 is CASSVGLAGTYEQYF. CDR3 nucleotides: TGTGCCAGCAGCGTGGGACTAGCGGGCACATACGAGCAGTACTTC.

The V and J genes are TRBV28 and TRBJ1-5, with TRBD1 matching 8 bases. The CDR3 runs 15 residues. Per the germline V gene, CDR1 is MDHEN and CDR2 is SYDVKM. The trim removed 6 bases at V and 2 bases at J, leaving 6 bases unmatched. This chain's CDR3 is CASRLSGGGNQPQHF. DNA of the CDR3: TGTGCCAGCAGACTATCAGGGGGCGGCAATCAGCCCCAGCATTTT.